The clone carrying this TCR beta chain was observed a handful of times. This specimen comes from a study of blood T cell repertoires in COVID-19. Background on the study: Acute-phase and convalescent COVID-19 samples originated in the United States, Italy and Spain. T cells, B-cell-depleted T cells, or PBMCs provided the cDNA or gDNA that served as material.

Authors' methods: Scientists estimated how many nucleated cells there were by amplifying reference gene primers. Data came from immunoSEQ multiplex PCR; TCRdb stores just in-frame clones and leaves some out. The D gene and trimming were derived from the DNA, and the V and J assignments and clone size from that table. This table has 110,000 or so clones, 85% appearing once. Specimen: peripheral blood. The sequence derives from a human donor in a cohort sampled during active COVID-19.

The CDR3 region has the DNA TGTGCCAGCAGCGTAGGGGGGACAGTCAACGAGCAGTACTTC. Translated, it gives CASSVGGTVNEQYF. V usage is TRBV9 and J usage is TRBJ2-7; 7 bases match TRBD1. V gave up 0 bases and J gave up 5 bases; unmatched junction bases: 5. This CDR3 has 14 amino acids. Per the germline V gene, CDR1 is SGDLS and CDR2 is YYNGEE.